Each of the 11 T cell receptor beta chains below was sequenced from the same sample in a study of blood T cell repertoires in COVID-19. Method: immunoSEQ multiplex PCR; TCRdb's copy keeps in-frame clones and lacks some. The table has 75,000 to 90,000 clones, around 90% seen once. The material sequenced was peripheral blood. These receptors all stem from a man younger than 35 with COVID-19, enrolled during active disease.

The CDR3 sequence: CASSQEEWSGTDSLEQYF. CDR3 coding DNA: TGTGCCAGCAGCCAAGAGGAGTGGAGCGGGACGGACTCTCTGGAGCAGTACTTC. The chain has TRBV14 and TRBJ2-7, with TRBD2 matching 7 bases. Germline CDR1 and CDR2: SGHDN and FVKESK. V shed 0 bases and J 7 bases; nucleotides not matched to a gene: 18. The CDR3 sequence is 18 residues long.

The chain employs TRBV6-5 and TRBJ2-5; D remains ambiguous. Germline V CDR1 and CDR2: MNHEY, SVGAGI. The CDR3 extends over 15 amino acids. Trimming cost V 7 bases and J 1 base, with 16 bases left between them. The CDR3 loop is CASTLTVRSQETQYF. CDR3 DNA sequence: TGTGCCAGCACCTTGACCGTGAGGTCCCAAGAGACCCAGTACTTC.

V and J are TRBV28 and TRBJ2-7; 11 nucleotides line up with TRBD2. The CDR3 has 16 amino acids. V lost 1 base and J lost 7; bases outside the gene matches: 9. In germline, CDR1 is MDHEN, CDR2 SYDVKM. This CDR3 is CASSLFGTSGFQEQYF. Here the CDR3 DNA reads TGTGCCAGCAGTTTATTCGGGACTAGCGGTTTTCAGGAGCAGTACTTC.

This rearrangement joins TRBV28 to TRBJ2-5, with 10 bases matching TRBD1. The trim removed 5 bases at V and 2 bases at J, leaving 8 bases unmatched. This CDR3 comprises 16 residues. The germline V gene has CDR1 MDHEN and CDR2 SYDVKM. In DNA form, the CDR3 reads TGTGCCAGCAGTCTGGGGGACAGGGGTCTTCAAGAGACCCAGTACTTC. The encoded protein is CASSLGDRGLQETQYF.

A remark on this clone: The germline gene is not matched at one end of the junction; a read error may be the cause. The chain carries TRBV27 and TRBJ1-4, with D possibly being TRBD1 (6 bases). The CDR3 covers 12 residues. Germline values: CDR1 MNHEY, CDR2 SMNVEV (reference sequence). DNA of the CDR3: TGTGCCAGCGGGACAACTAATGAAAAACTGCTTTTT. This codes for CASGTTNEKLLF.

This clone has a single count. The rearrangement uses TRBV20-1 and TRBJ1-2; no definite D call. V lost 0 bases and J lost 10, with 3 bases in between. CDR1 is DFQATT, CDR2 SNEGSKA, per germline (reference sequence). The CDR3 totals 9 residues. The CDR3 DNA sequence: TGCAGTGCTAGAGACATCTACACCTTC. It translates to CSARDIYTF.

This clone was counted only a few times. This chain uses TRBV15 with TRBJ1-2; D not resolved. The CDR3 is made up of 19 amino acids. CDR1 is LNHNV and CDR2 is YYDKDF in the germline V gene (reference sequence). The V end lost 0 bases, the J end lost 5 bases, and 25 bases lay between the germline ends. CDR3 DNA sequence: TGTGCCACCAGCAGAGAAAACGGGAGGCTTTATGGGAATTTGTATGGCTACACCTTC. Protein sequence: CATSRENGRLYGNLYGYTF.

The V gene is TRBV19, the J gene TRBJ2-7; D gene unclear. This CDR3 contains 15 residues. V lost 0 bases and J 2 bases, leaving 11 bases between the germline ends. Germline values: CDR1 LNHDA, CDR2 SQIVND (reference sequence). As DNA, the CDR3 is TGTGCCAGTAGTATAGATTTCTATCGAACCTACGAGCAGTACTTC. It codes for CASSIDFYRTYEQYF. Combining the CDR3 with reference TRBV19 and TRBJ2-7 gives the whole variable domain DGGITQSPKYLFRKEGQNVTLSCEQNLNHDAMYWYRQDPGQGLRLIYYSQIVNDFQKGDIAEGYSVSREKKESFPLTVTSAQKNPTAFYLCASSIDFYRTYEQYFGPGTRLTVT.

The chain has TRBV7-8 and TRBJ2-6; tentative D call: TRBD1 (7 bases). Germline V gene data show CDR1 as SGHVS and CDR2 as FQNEAQ. The length of the CDR3 is 22 residues. With 2 bases removed from V and 1 base from J, the gap between germline ends came to 27 bases. The CDR3: CASSLFLFKIGRGVSGANVLTF. CDR3 nucleotides: TGTGCCAGCAGCTTATTTCTTTTTAAGATCGGCAGGGGGGTTTCTGGGGCCAACGTCCTGACTTTC.

The V call is TRBV4-1, the J call TRBJ2-5; 7 positions match TRBD2. Germline V lookup: CDR1 MGHRA, CDR2 YSYEKL. CDR3 size: 16 residues. After removal of 0 bases from V and 2 bases from J, the junction contained 6 bases not matched to a gene. The CDR3 DNA reads as TGCGCCAGCAGCCAAGATCCGGGAGGTGGACAAGAGACCCAGTACTTC. Translated: CASSQDPGGGQETQYF.

The chain has TRBV18 and TRBJ1-1; D remains ambiguous. With 2 bases removed from V and 0 bases from J, the gap between germline ends came to 7 bases. CDR1 is KGHSH, CDR2 LQKENI, per germline. The CDR3 is 14 residues long. The CDR3 bases are TGTGCCAGCTCACCAGGACTGCTGAACACTGAAGCTTTCTTT. Protein: CASSPGLLNTEAFF.